Sequencing of this T cell receptor beta chain was carried out in a study of blood T cell repertoires in COVID-19. V gave up 5 bases and J gave up 0 bases, with 14 bases separating them. The CDR3 totals 16 residues. From germline, CDR1 is MNHEY and CDR2 SMNVEV (reference sequence). Assay used: immunoSEQ multiplex PCR; TCRdb lists only in-frame clones, some missing. The sample lists about 260,000 clones; around 83% were seen once. The J gene is TRBJ1-3, the V gene TRBV27; no clear D. The source of this sequence is a man between 18 and 29 years old with active or convalescent COVID-19. The sequencing sample was made of peripheral blood. CDR3 loop: CASSPAGGLSGNTIYF. The CDR3 DNA sequence: TGTGCCAGCAGTCCCGCCGGAGGCCTCTCTGGAAACACCATATATTTT.